This T cell receptor beta chain was recovered during a study of T cells in Graves' hyperthyroidism and ophthalmopathy. Study summary: Initial diagnosis, before any treatment, was when peripheral blood was collected.

Germline loops: CDR1 GTSNPN, CDR2 SVGIG (reference sequence). The CDR3 length is 11 residues. Trimming took 7 bases from V and 6 from J, leaving 12 bases between them. Aged 18 to 65, the patients had hyperthyroidism that was newly diagnosed and had lasted under 2 months. Diagnosis relied on clinical symptoms, serum thyroxine and TRAb, thyroid ultrasound and orbital computed tomography. Findings and limits, study-wide: Blood held most thyroid clonotypes expanded above 0.001 frequency.

It was RNA transcripts that yielded the amplified TCR beta CDR3 regions. Carried out on the TCR CDR3, a first-round RT-PCR used the HTBI primer set. TCRdb fed the multiplex PCR reads into MiXCR, producing one record per CDR3 protein. The table has hundreds of thousands of distinct CDR3 sequences, 11% to 15% seen once. Comment on this clonotype: The antigen is unknown.

The source is a woman younger than 30 with Graves' hyperthyroidism. Sequenced material: blood. J is TRBJ1-2 and V is TRBV30; TRBD1 might be the D (6 bases). CDR3: CASNTGNGYTF. The CDR3 DNA follows: TGTGCCTCCAATACAGGGAATGGCTACACCTTC.